These 21 T cell receptor beta chains share one sample of origin, sequenced in a study of T cells in Graves' hyperthyroidism and ophthalmopathy (dated by TCRdb to between 2018 and 2021). The protocol used for the library was multiplex PCR. TCRdb lists the instrument as Illumina HiSeq 2000. The TCR beta CDR3 regions were amplified from RNA transcripts. A first-round RT-PCR of the TCR CDR3 used the HTBI primer set with the Qiagen OneStep RT-PCR kit. TCRdb redid the processing of the public reads, applying fastp at Q25 and MiXCR, and retained in-frame beta chains. Rows merge per CDR3 protein into single entries with the most common DNA and genes. Here the sample has 300,000 to 350,000 distinct CDR3 sequences; approximately 15% occur a single time. The ten largest clones take up 20% to 25% of the sample. Sequencing was done on a sample of blood. All receptors come from a woman aged 30 to 39 with Graves' hyperthyroidism.

This clonotype was seen at least ten times. The chain couples TRBV7-9 to TRBJ2-7, with 7 bases that match TRBD2. The CDR3 runs 16 residues. CDR1 and CDR2 (germline): SEHNR, FQNEAQ (reference sequence). The V gene end was trimmed by 1 base and the J gene end by 6 bases; junction bases not matched to a gene: 12. The CDR3 region has the DNA TGTGCCAGCAGCTTAGTTAATGGCGGGAGAAAGCGCGAGCAGTACTTC. Translated: CASSLVNGGRKREQYF. Full variable domain (remainder filled in from reference TRBV7-9 and TRBJ2-7): DTGVSQNPRHKITKRGQNVTFRCDPISEHNRLYWYRQTLGQGPEFLTYFQNEAQLEKSRLLSDRFSAERPKGSFSTLEIQRTEQGDSAMYLCASSLVNGGRKREQYFGPGTRLTVT.

This clonotype was recorded at least ten times. J is TRBJ1-5 and V is TRBV12-3 or TRBV12-4; no firm D call. The CDR3 sequence is 18 residues long. Trimming took off 5 bases at V and 0 bases at J, with 20 bases between the two ends. CDR3 sequence: CASSPVPGTMYSNQPQHF. Here the CDR3 DNA reads TGTGCCAGCAGTCCAGTTCCCGGCACCATGTATAGCAATCAGCCCCAGCATTTT.

This clonotype was found many times. CDR3 in DNA: TGTGCCAGCAGTTCCACGCCGGGACTAGACAATGAGCAGTTCTTC. It codes for CASSSTPGLDNEQFF. The rearrangement joins TRBV12-3 or TRBV12-4 to TRBJ2-1; 8 bases fit TRBD2. With V trimmed by 4 bases and J by 5 bases, 7 bases remained unmatched. The CDR3 spans 15 residues.

This chain links TRBV12-3 or TRBV12-4 with TRBJ1-3; D perhaps matches TRBD1 (5 bases). V was clipped by 4 bases and J by 0 bases, with 10 bases between them. The CDR3 covers 15 residues. CDR3 in amino acids: CASSSRVSSGNTIYF. The CDR3 coding sequence is TGTGCCAGCAGTTCCAGGGTTTCCTCTGGAAACACCATATATTTT.

This clonotype has more than one count but fewer than ten. The chain links TRBV6-1 to TRBJ2-6; D is possibly TRBD2 (6 bases). The V gene's germline CDR1 is MNHNS and CDR2 SASEGT. V dropped 6 bases and J dropped 4 bases, with 19 bases sitting between them. CDR3 size: 17 residues. CDR3 in amino acids: CASSMTSLSRGANVLTF. The CDR3 DNA reads TGTGCCAGCAGCATGACTAGTCTCTCGCGGGGGGCCAACGTCCTGACTTTC.

This clonotype appeared many times. This chain connects TRBV29-1 to TRBJ1-2, with D uncertain. Germline assignment: CDR1 SQVTM and CDR2 ANQGSEA. The CDR3 covers 13 residues. V lost 6 bases, J lost 2 bases, and 13 bases lay in between. The CDR3 coding sequence is TGCAGCGTGGGCCACCTAGGGAACTATGGCTACACCTTC. This encodes CSVGHLGNYGYTF.

This clonotype has more than one count but fewer than ten. V gene TRBV20-1 combines with J gene TRBJ1-5; D is unclear. Per germline, CDR1 DFQATT and CDR2 SNEGSKA (reference sequence). V was trimmed by 7 bases and J by 5 bases, leaving 6 bases between them. The CDR3 contains 10 residues. The DNA for the CDR3 is TGCAGTGTGCTTGATCAGCCCCAGCATTTT. As protein: CSVLDQPQHF.

The chain joins TRBV6-1 to TRBJ1-2; no reliable D call. This CDR3 has 15 amino acids. Trimming stripped 1 base from V and 0 bases from J, with 9 bases between. The V gene's germline CDR1 is MNHNS and CDR2 SASEGT. The CDR3 sequence is CASSEVWASNYGYTF. The CDR3 DNA is TGTGCCAGCAGTGAAGTATGGGCTTCTAACTATGGCTACACCTTC.

This clonotype occurred many times. V is TRBV24-1 and J is TRBJ1-2; D uncertain. V was pared by 4 bases and J by 4 bases, with 6 bases between. The CDR3 is made up of 12 amino acids. CDR1 and CDR2 (germline): KGHDR, SFDVKD. The CDR3 loop reads CATSERGYGYTF. CDR3 nucleotide sequence: TGTGCCACCAGTGAACGGGGCTATGGCTACACCTTC.

CDR3 sequence reads: CASSLLGRTQGYTF. The DNA for the CDR3 is TGTGCCAGCAGCTTATTGGGCAGAACCCAAGGCTACACCTTC. The chain has TRBV7-2 and TRBJ1-2, with no clear D. The CDR3 extends over 14 amino acids. Germline-derived CDR1 and CDR2 are SGHTA and FQGNSA. With 2 bases removed from V and 8 bases from J, the gap between germline ends came to 15 bases.

This chain uses TRBV2 with TRBJ1-3; D may be TRBD1 (6 bases). CDR1 is SNHLY and CDR2 is FYNNEI in the germline V gene. Trimming removed 8 bases from V and 0 bases from J, with 14 bases in between. CDR3 length: 15 residues. CDR3 region: CASEKGGGSGNTIYF. CDR3 in DNA: TGTGCCAGCGAAAAGGGGGGAGGCTCTGGAAACACCATATATTTT.

This clonotype occurred many times. V is TRBV12-3 or TRBV12-4 and J is TRBJ2-1; 11 positions match TRBD1. The ends lost 6 bases at V and 7 bases at J; junction bases unmatched: 11. The CDR3 contains 16 residues. DNA for the CDR3: TGTGCCAGCAGCCCCCCCCGGACAGGGGGCGTGAATGAGCAGTTCTTC. It is translated as CASSPPRTGGVNEQFF.

By proportion, this clonotype is large (0.1 to 1%). The V gene is TRBV12-3 or TRBV12-4, the J gene TRBJ2-7; D may be TRBD2 (6 bases). Trimming cost V 7 bases and J 6 bases, with 19 bases left between them. The CDR3 runs to 14 residues. The DNA of the CDR3 is TGTGCCAGCACGGGAGCAAACGGGGCCCGCGAGCAGTACTTC. Protein sequence: CASTGANGAREQYF.

In its sample, this clonotype was seen many times. The V and J genes are TRBV20-1 and TRBJ1-5; tentative D call: TRBD1 (6 bases). Germline V CDR1 and CDR2: DFQATT, SNEGSKA (reference sequence). CDR3 length: 14 residues. V was clipped by 1 base and J by 8 bases, with 15 bases between them. This CDR3 reads CSARGRGGLEPQHF. CDR3 sequence (DNA): TGCAGTGCTAGAGGCCGGGGGGGCTTGGAGCCCCAGCATTTT.

This clonotype came up many times. The chain employs TRBV28 and TRBJ2-5; maybe TRBD2 (5 bases). The ends were cut back, 8 bases at V and 5 bases at J, with 24 bases in the middle. This CDR3 has 16 amino acids. Per the germline V gene, CDR1 is MDHEN and CDR2 is SYDVKM. CDR3 sequence (DNA): TGTGCCAGCCGGGGTTCAGGTACTTATCGGTTGGAGACCCAGTACTTC. Its protein is CASRGSGTYRLETQYF.

As concerns this clonotype: Since no conserved phenylalanine or tryptophan closes the CDR3, a read error is the likely cause. V gene TRBV5-5 combines with J gene TRBJ2-3; D not resolved. The germline V gene encodes CDR1 SGHKS and CDR2 YYEKEE (reference sequence). There are 13 residues in the CDR3. Trimming removed 0 bases at V and 6 bases at J, with 8 bases between. This CDR3 is CASSLVFWDTQYS. The DNA of the CDR3 is TGTGCCAGCAGCTTGGTATTCTGGGATACGCAGTATTCT.

The sample holds a few counts of this clonotype. The genes are TRBV19 and TRBJ1-1, with 7 bases identical to TRBD1. The CDR3 contains 12 residues. Germline V gives CDR1 LNHDA, CDR2 SQIVND (reference sequence). Trimming removed 7 bases from V and 5 bases from J; junction bases left unmatched: 4. CDR3 in amino acids: CASKTGRTEAFF. CDR3 DNA: TGTGCCAGTAAGACAGGGCGGACTGAAGCTTTCTTT.

This clonotype appeared a few times. The chain couples TRBV9 to TRBJ2-4; D unresolved. The CDR3 is made up of 19 amino acids. Germline loops: CDR1 SGDLS, CDR2 YYNGEE. V gave up 0 bases and J gave up 3 bases, with 22 bases separating them. The CDR3 region is CASSVEASVGWSGKNIQYF. The DNA of the CDR3 is TGTGCCAGCAGCGTAGAGGCCTCTGTTGGGTGGTCGGGCAAAAACATTCAGTACTTC.

This clonotype was counted at least ten times. The J gene is TRBJ1-1, the V gene TRBV15; D is unclear. Trimming pared 5 bases from V and 0 bases from J, leaving 10 bases between. Per germline, CDR1 LNHNV and CDR2 YYDKDF (reference sequence). The CDR3 spans 14 residues. In DNA, the CDR3 is TGTGCCACCAGCTGGGAGTTTATGAACACTGAAGCTTTCTTT. This codes for CATSWEFMNTEAFF.

This clonotype occurred many times. The chain links TRBV6-2 or TRBV6-3 to TRBJ2-1, with D possibly being TRBD2 (5 bases). The V gene lost 4 bases and the J gene lost 7 bases, with 14 bases spanning the gap. CDR1 MNHEY and CDR2 SVGEGT come from the germline V gene. The CDR3 is 14 residues long. The CDR3 protein is CASSFGGGRNEQFF. The DNA for the CDR3 is TGTGCCAGCAGTTTCGGCGGAGGACGGAATGAGCAGTTCTTC.

Notes on this clonotype: A much larger clone differs by one base, so this may be a read error. This sequence joins TRBV27 and TRBJ1-5, with D tentatively TRBD1 (6 bases). Germline V gene data show CDR1 as MNHEY and CDR2 as SMNVEV (reference sequence). The V gene lost 8 bases and the J gene lost 4 bases, with 27 bases spanning the gap. The CDR3 loop spans 18 amino acids. The CDR3 reads CASGSTGGGALGNQPQHF. Written as DNA, the CDR3 is TGTGCCAGCGGTTCAACGGGGGGGGGGGCTCTAGGAAATCAGCCCCAGCATTTT.